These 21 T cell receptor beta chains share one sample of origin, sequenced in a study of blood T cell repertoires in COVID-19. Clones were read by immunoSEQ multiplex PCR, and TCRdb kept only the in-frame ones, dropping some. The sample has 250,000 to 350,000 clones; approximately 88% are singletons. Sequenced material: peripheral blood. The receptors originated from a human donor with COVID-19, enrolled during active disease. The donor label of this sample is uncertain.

For the CDR3, the DNA is TGTGCCAGTGCCAACAGGGGGCGCACAGATACGCAGTATTTT. Translated, it gives CASANRGRTDTQYF. V is TRBV19 and J is TRBJ2-3; TRBD1 matches at 9 bases. With V trimmed by 8 bases and J by 1 base, 4 bases remained unmatched. This CDR3 has 14 residues. In germline, CDR1 is LNHDA, CDR2 SQIVND (reference sequence).

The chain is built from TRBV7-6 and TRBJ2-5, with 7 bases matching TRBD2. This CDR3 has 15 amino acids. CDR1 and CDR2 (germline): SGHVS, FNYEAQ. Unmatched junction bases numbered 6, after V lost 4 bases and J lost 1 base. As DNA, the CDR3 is TGTGCCAGCAGCTCTCGCCCTAGCGGCCAAGAGACCCAGTACTTC. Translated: CASSSRPSGQETQYF. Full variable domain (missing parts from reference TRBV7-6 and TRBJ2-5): GAGVSQSPRYKVTKRGQDVALRCDPISGHVSLYWYRQALGQGPEFLTYFNYEAQQDKSGLPNDRFSAERPEGSISTLTIQRTEQRDSAMYRCASSSRPSGQETQYFGPGTRLLVL.

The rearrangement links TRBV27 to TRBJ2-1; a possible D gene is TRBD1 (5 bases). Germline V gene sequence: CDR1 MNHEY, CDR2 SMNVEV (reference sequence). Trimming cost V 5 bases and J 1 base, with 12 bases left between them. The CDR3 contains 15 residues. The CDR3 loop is CASSTFSGSYNEQFF. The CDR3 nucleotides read TGTGCCAGCAGTACCTTCTCAGGGTCCTACAATGAGCAGTTCTTC.

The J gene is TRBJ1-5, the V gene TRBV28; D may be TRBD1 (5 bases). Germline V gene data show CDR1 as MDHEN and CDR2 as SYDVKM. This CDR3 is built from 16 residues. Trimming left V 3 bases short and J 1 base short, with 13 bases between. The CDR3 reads CASSFPPGRSNQPQHF. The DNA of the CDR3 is TGTGCCAGCAGTTTTCCCCCAGGGCGAAGCAATCAGCCCCAGCATTTT.

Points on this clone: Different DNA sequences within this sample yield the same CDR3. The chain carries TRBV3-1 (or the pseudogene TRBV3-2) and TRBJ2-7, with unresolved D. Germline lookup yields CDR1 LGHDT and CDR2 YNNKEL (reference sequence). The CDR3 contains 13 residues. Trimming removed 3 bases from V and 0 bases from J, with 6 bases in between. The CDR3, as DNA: TGTGCCAGCAGCCAGGCCGACTCCTACGAGCAGTACTTC. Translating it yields CASSQADSYEQYF.

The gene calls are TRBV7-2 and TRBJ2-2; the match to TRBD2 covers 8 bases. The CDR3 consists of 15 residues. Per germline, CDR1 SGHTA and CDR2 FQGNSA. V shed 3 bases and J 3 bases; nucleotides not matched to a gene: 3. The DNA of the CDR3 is TGTGCCAGCAGCTTTAGCGGGACCGACACCGGGGAGCTGTTTTTT. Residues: CASSFSGTDTGELFF. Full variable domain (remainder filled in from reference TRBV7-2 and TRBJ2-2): GAGVSQSPSNKVTEKGKDVELRCDPISGHTALYWYRQSLGQGLEFLIYFQGNSAPDKSGLPSDRFSAERTGGSVSTLTIQRTQQEDSAVYLCASSFSGTDTGELFFGEGSRLTVL.

The CDR3 nucleotides read TGCGCCAGCAGCCTGACACCGAACACTGAAGCTTTCTTT. The encoded protein is CASSLTPNTEAFF. The chain carries TRBV5-1 and TRBJ1-1; D is unresolved. V was trimmed by 4 bases and J by 1 base, leaving 8 bases between them. Looked up from germline, CDR1 is SGHRS and CDR2 is YFSETQ. This CDR3 region has 13 residues.

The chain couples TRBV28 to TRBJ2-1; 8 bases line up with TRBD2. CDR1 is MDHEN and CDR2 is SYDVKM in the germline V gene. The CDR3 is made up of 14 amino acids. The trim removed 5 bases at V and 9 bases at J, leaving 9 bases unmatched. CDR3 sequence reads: CASSLTREGGEQFF. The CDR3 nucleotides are TGTGCCAGCAGTCTTACCCGGGAGGGTGGTGAGCAGTTCTTC.

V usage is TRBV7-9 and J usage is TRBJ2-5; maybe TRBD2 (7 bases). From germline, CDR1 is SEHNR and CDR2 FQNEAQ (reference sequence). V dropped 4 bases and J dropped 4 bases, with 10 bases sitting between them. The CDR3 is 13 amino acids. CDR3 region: CASSWGGGETQYF. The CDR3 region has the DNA TGTGCCAGCAGCTGGGGGGGCGGAGAGACCCAGTACTTC.

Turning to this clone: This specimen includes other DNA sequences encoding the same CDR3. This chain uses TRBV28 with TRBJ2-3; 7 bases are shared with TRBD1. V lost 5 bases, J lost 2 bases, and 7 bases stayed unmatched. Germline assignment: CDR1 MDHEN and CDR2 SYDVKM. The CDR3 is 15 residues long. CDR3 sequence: CASSLQGFSTDTQYF. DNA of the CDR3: TGTGCCAGCAGTCTACAGGGGTTTTCCACAGATACGCAGTATTTT.

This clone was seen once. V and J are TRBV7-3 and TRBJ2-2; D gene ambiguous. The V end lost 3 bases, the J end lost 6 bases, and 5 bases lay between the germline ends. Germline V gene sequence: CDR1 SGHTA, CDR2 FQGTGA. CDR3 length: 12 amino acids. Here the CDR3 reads CASSFNSGELFF. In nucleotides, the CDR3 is TGTGCCAGCAGCTTTAATTCCGGGGAGCTGTTTTTT.

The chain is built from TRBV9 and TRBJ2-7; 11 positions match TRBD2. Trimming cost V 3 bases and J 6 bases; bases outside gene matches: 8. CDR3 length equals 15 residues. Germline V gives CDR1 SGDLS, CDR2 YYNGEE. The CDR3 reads CASSAGAGLAGEQYF. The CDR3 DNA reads TGTGCCAGCAGCGCCGGCGCTGGACTAGCGGGCGAGCAGTACTTC. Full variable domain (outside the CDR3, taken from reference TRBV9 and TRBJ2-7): DSGVTQTPKHLITATGQRVTLRCSPRSGDLSVYWYQQSLDQGLQFLIQYYNGEERAKGNILERFSAQQFPDLHSELNLSSLELGDSALYFCASSAGAGLAGEQYFGPGTRLTVT.

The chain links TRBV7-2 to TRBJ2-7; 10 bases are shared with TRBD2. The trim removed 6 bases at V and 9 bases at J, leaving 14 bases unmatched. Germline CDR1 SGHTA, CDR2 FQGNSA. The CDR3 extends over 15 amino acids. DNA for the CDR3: TGTGCCAGCAGTCCAACATTTGCTAGCGGGAGTGCGCAGTACTTC. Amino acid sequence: CASSPTFASGSAQYF.

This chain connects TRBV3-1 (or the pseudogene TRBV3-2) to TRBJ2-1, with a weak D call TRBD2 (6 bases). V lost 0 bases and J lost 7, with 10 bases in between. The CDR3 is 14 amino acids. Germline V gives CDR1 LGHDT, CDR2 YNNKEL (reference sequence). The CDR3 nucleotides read TGTGCCAGCAGCCAAGATCCTAGCGCAAATGAGCAGTTCTTC. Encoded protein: CASSQDPSANEQFF.

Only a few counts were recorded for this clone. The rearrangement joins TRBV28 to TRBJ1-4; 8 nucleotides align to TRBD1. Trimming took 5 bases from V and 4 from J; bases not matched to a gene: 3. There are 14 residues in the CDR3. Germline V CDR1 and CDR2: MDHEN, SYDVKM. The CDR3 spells CASSRTGINEKLFF. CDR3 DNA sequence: TGTGCCAGCAGTCGGACAGGGATTAATGAAAAACTGTTTTTT.

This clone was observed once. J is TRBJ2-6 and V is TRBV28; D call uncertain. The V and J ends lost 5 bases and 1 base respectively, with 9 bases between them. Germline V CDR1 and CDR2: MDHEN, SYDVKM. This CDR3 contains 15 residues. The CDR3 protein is CASSTTRSGANVLTF. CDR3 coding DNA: TGTGCCAGCAGTACCACGCGATCTGGGGCCAACGTCCTGACTTTC.

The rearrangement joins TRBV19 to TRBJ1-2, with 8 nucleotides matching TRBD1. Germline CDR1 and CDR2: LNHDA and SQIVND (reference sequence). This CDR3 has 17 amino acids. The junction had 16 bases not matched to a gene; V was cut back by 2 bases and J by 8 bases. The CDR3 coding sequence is TGTGCCAGTAGTATAAACCCAGGACAGGGCCCTTTTTTAGGCTACACCTTC. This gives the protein CASSINPGQGPFLGYTF. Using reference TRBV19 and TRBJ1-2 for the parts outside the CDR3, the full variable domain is DGGITQSPKYLFRKEGQNVTLSCEQNLNHDAMYWYRQDPGQGLRLIYYSQIVNDFQKGDIAEGYSVSREKKESFPLTVTSAQKNPTAFYLCASSINPGQGPFLGYTFGSGTRLTVV.

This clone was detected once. CDR3 nucleotide sequence: TGCGCCAGCAGCCTCGGGGGACAGCCCAATGAAAAACTGTTTTTT. Translated, it gives CASSLGGQPNEKLFF. This rearrangement joins TRBV5-1 to TRBJ1-4; TRBD1 matches at 7 bases. The CDR3 runs 15 residues. V was pared by 4 bases and J by 5 bases, with 8 bases of the junction left unmatched. The germline CDR1 and CDR2 sequences are SGHRS and YFSETQ.

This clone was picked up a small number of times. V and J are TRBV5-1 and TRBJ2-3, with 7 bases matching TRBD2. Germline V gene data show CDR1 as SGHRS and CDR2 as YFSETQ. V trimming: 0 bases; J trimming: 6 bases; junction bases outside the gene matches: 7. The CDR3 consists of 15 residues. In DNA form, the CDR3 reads TGCGCCAGCAGCTTGGAGGCTGCGGGAGTGGATACGCAGTATTTT. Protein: CASSLEAAGVDTQYF.

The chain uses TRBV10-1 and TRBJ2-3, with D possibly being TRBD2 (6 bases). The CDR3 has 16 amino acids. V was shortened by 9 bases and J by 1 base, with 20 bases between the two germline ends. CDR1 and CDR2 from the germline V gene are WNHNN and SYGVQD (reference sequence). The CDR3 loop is CARNWGEGDGTDTQYF. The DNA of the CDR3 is TGCGCCAGAAATTGGGGGGAAGGGGACGGCACAGATACGCAGTATTTT.

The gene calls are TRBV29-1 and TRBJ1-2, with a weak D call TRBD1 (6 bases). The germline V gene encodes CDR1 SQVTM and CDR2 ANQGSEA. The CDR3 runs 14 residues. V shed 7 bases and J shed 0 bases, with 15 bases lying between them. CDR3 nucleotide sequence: TGCAGCGCCCAGGGGAACCCGGCTAACTATGGCTACACCTTC. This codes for CSAQGNPANYGYTF.